This T cell receptor (beta chain) was observed in a study of cytomegalovirus exposure and HLA in healthy donors. At the level of the study: HLA-typed donors were the source of some 80 million unique TCRs, which an early data release held.

J gave up 1 base and V 4 bases, and 13 bases lay outside the gene matches. This CDR3 contains 19 residues. Germline V gene data show CDR1 as SGHNT and CDR2 as YYREEE (reference sequence). PCR amplification relied on 60 Vbeta primers (plus 13 Jbeta primers). Only in-frame clones appear in the TCRdb table, and some are missing; sequencing was by immunoSEQ multiplex PCR. The table records about 250,000 clones, about 90% of them present only once. The TCR was taken from a girl aged 2 to 10 in good health and CMV-seronegative. Sequenced input: PBMCs. V gene TRBV5-4 combines with J gene TRBJ2-6; 8 nucleotides match TRBD2. CDR3 residues: CASSKPLSGGTSGANVLTF. The CDR3 DNA is TGTGCCAGCAGCAAGCCCCTGAGCGGGGGTACTTCTGGGGCCAACGTCCTGACTTTC.